One sample yielded the 25 T cell receptor beta chains listed below, sequenced in a study of blood T cell repertoires in COVID-19. The repertoire was sequenced with immunoSEQ multiplex PCR; TCRdb's copy has only in-frame clones and lacks some. Among approximately 470,000 clones listed, about 90% were seen once. The sequencing input was PBMCs or T cells enriched from blood (not recorded which). The source is a woman in her late teens or twenties who had recovered from COVID-19.

On this clone: The sample contains more than one DNA sequence encoding this CDR3. The chain is built from TRBV5-6 and TRBJ2-7; 9 positions agree with TRBD2. CDR3 size: 15 residues. V lost 0 bases, J lost 2 bases, and 3 bases stayed unmatched. Germline V gene lookup returns CDR1 SGHDT and CDR2 YYEEEE. CDR3 sequence reads: CASSLGAGGTYEQYF. CDR3 coding DNA: TGTGCCAGCAGCTTGGGAGCGGGGGGCACCTACGAGCAGTACTTC.

The rearrangement links TRBV10-3 to TRBJ2-7, with TRBD2 identical over 7 bases. V dropped 6 bases and J dropped 5; count of bases not matched to a gene: 7. The CDR3 runs 13 residues. Germline CDR1 and CDR2: ENHRY and SYGVKD. The CDR3 here is CAIRAGTKDEQYF. As DNA, the CDR3 is TGTGCCATCAGGGCGGGGACTAAGGACGAGCAGTACTTC.

This clone appeared a few times. CDR3 DNA: TGTGCCAGCAGCCAAGAGAGACTAGCGGGGAGAGGGCAGTTCTTC. Residues: CASSQERLAGRGQFF. The chain recombines TRBV3-1 (or the pseudogene TRBV3-2) with TRBJ2-1; 11 nucleotides agree with TRBD2. Trimming removed 0 bases from V and 12 bases from J; junction bases left unmatched: 7. The CDR3 extends over 15 amino acids. CDR1 and CDR2 (germline): LGHDT, YNNKEL (reference sequence).

The V gene is TRBV24-1, the J gene TRBJ2-1; maybe TRBD1 (5 bases). V lost 0 bases and J lost 3, with 5 bases in between. The CDR3 extends over 14 amino acids. Germline V gives CDR1 KGHDR, CDR2 SFDVKD. The DNA of the CDR3 is TGTGCCACCAGTGATTTGGACAGCTACAATGAGCAGTTCTTC. It specifies CATSDLDSYNEQFF.

V gene TRBV3-1 (or the pseudogene TRBV3-2) combines with J gene TRBJ1-3, with D possibly matching TRBD1 (5 bases). The ends were cut back, 4 bases at V and 1 base at J, with 17 bases in the middle. The CDR3 extends over 17 amino acids. The V gene's germline CDR1 is LGHDT and CDR2 YNNKEL (reference sequence). The CDR3 region is CASSPNRPQRSGNTIYF. Written as DNA, the CDR3 is TGTGCCAGCAGCCCTAACAGGCCCCAGAGGTCTGGAAACACCATATATTTT.

This clone was counted between two and nine times. This sequence joins TRBV12-1 and TRBJ1-1; the table calls TRBD1, which could not be checked here. TRBV12-1 is reported as a pseudogene. This CDR3 is built from 18 residues. The CDR3 bases are TGTGCCAGCAGCCCACGAGACGGGGACATACTCCTGAACACTGAAGCTTTCTTT. This encodes CASSPRDGDILLNTEAFF.

The DNA of the CDR3 is TGTGCCAGCAGTTTGTACTCCCCGGACAGGGTTGACTATGGCTACACCTTC. Encoded protein: CASSLYSPDRVDYGYTF. The chain employs TRBV28 and TRBJ1-2; 8 bases fit TRBD1. The CDR3 runs 17 residues. After removal of 3 bases from V and 3 bases from J, the junction contained 12 bases not matched to a gene. Germline-derived CDR1 and CDR2 are MDHEN and SYDVKM.

This chain uses TRBV4-1 with TRBJ2-5, with 12 bases that match TRBD2. Germline CDR1 and CDR2: MGHRA and YSYEKL. This CDR3 is built from 16 residues. V lost 1 base, J lost 3 bases, and 3 bases stayed unmatched. The CDR3 region is CASSQVRTSGEETQYF. In nucleotides, the CDR3 is TGCGCCAGCAGCCAAGTCAGGACTAGCGGGGAAGAGACCCAGTACTTC.

The rearrangement joins TRBV28 to TRBJ1-2; D unresolved. The CDR3 sequence is 11 residues long. Germline V gene lookup returns CDR1 MDHEN and CDR2 SYDVKM. Trimming pared 11 bases from V and 6 bases from J, leaving 13 bases between. CDR3 residues: CAGGSPNGYTF. The DNA of the CDR3 is TGTGCCGGAGGGAGTCCAAATGGCTACACCTTC.

The chain has TRBV2 and TRBJ2-5; the D gene is possibly TRBD2 (6 bases). Between the trimmed V and J ends, which lost 2 bases and 6 bases, there was a span of 19 bases. This CDR3 spans 16 amino acids. CDR1 SNHLY and CDR2 FYNNEI come from the germline V gene. The CDR3 bases are TGTGCCAGCAGTGAATGGGAAGGGACTGAGGCGAAGACCCAGTACTTC. Amino acids: CASSEWEGTEAKTQYF.

This clone is a singleton in its sample. The chain uses TRBV5-1 and TRBJ1-3; 7 bases map to TRBD1. Germline V lookup: CDR1 SGHRS, CDR2 YFSETQ. Germline trimming cut 4 bases from V and 0 bases from J; bases unmatched to any gene: 4. The CDR3 covers 15 residues. For the CDR3, the DNA is TGCGCCAGCAGCGTACAGGGGCTCTCTGGAAACACCATATATTTT. Encoded protein: CASSVQGLSGNTIYF.

V gene TRBV5-6 combines with J gene TRBJ1-2; D uncertain. The germline CDR1 and CDR2 sequences are SGHDT and YYEEEE. V lost 4 bases and J 0 bases, leaving 10 bases between the germline ends. This CDR3 comprises 14 residues. The CDR3 bases are TGTGCCAGCAGCCCGCCGGACTCTAACTATGGCTACACCTTC. Translated: CASSPPDSNYGYTF.

The chain recombines TRBV2 with TRBJ2-3, with 11 bases fitting TRBD2. The CDR3 totals 18 residues. Germline V gene sequence: CDR1 SNHLY, CDR2 FYNNEI. V was pared by 6 bases and J by 2 bases, with 13 bases of the junction left unmatched. The CDR3 DNA reads TGTGCCAGCAGAGGTGTTCTAGCGGGGGGCCCATACACAGATACGCAGTATTTT. Translating it yields CASRGVLAGGPYTDTQYF.

The chain links TRBV30 to TRBJ1-1; D is ambiguous. The germline CDR1 and CDR2 sequences are GTSNPN and SVGIG (reference sequence). The germline V and J ends were trimmed by 0 bases and 5 bases, with 13 bases remaining between them. The CDR3 runs 14 residues. The CDR3 is CAWSVWGSGTEAFF. The CDR3 DNA reads as TGTGCCTGGAGTGTATGGGGAAGCGGGACTGAAGCTTTCTTT.

The sample holds a few counts of this clone. This chain connects TRBV6-4 to TRBJ1-2; no clear D. Trimming took off 3 bases at V and 9 bases at J, with 14 bases between the two ends. Germline CDR1 is MRHNA and CDR2 is SNTAGT. This CDR3 spans 13 amino acids. In nucleotides, the CDR3 is TGTGCCAGCAGTGAAATCATAGGGAGCAGCTACACCTTC. It is translated as CASSEIIGSSYTF.

The V and J genes are TRBV10-3 and TRBJ2-1, with 7 nucleotides matching TRBD1. The CDR3 is 16 amino acids. V lost 0 bases and J lost 1; bases outside the gene matches: 3. The germline gives CDR1 ENHRY, CDR2 SYGVKD. The CDR3 bases are TGTGCCATCAGTGAGTCGACAGGGAAATCCTACAATGAGCAGTTCTTC. Translation gives CAISESTGKSYNEQFF.

The chain recombines TRBV4-1 with TRBJ1-5; D remains unclear. This CDR3 spans 13 amino acids. Germline CDR1 reads MGHRA; CDR2 reads YSYEKL. Trimming took off 0 bases at V and 5 bases at J, with 5 bases between the two ends. The CDR3 here is CASSQDDYQPQHF. The CDR3 coding sequence is TGCGCCAGCAGCCAAGACGACTATCAGCCCCAGCATTTT.

V and J are TRBV4-1 and TRBJ2-3, with TRBD2 as a possible D gene (6 bases). Per the germline V gene, CDR1 is MGHRA and CDR2 is YSYEKL. The CDR3 extends over 14 amino acids. Trimming took off 4 bases at V and 1 base at J, with 9 bases between the two ends. DNA for the CDR3: TGCGCCAGCAGCCCAAGCGGGCGCACAGATACGCAGTATTTT. It yields the protein CASSPSGRTDTQYF.

This rearrangement joins TRBV27 to TRBJ1-1; TRBD1 matches at 8 bases. V gave up 5 bases and J gave up 5 bases; unmatched junction bases: 16. This CDR3 contains 17 residues. Germline CDR1 and CDR2: MNHEY and SMNVEV (reference sequence). The CDR3: CASSLTGTGGSRTEAFF. CDR3 in DNA: TGTGCCAGCAGTCTTACCGGGACAGGAGGAAGTCGAACTGAAGCTTTCTTT.

The V and J genes are TRBV28 and TRBJ2-2; 13 bases map to TRBD2. Losses at the gene ends were 6 bases for V and 6 bases for J; bases not matched to a gene: 1. CDR1 and CDR2 (germline): MDHEN, SYDVKM. This CDR3 comprises 14 residues. The CDR3 bases are TGTGCCAGCAGGGGGACTAGCGGGGCCGGGGAGCTGTTTTTT. This encodes CASRGTSGAGELFF.

This chain joins TRBV19 and TRBJ1-1; TRBD1 matches at 7 bases. With V trimmed by 1 base and J by 6 bases, 5 bases remained unmatched. This CDR3 region has 14 residues. Germline CDR1 and CDR2: LNHDA and SQIVND (reference sequence). Here the CDR3 reads CASSIVGGGSEAFF. As DNA, the CDR3 is TGTGCCAGTAGTATAGTAGGAGGGGGCTCTGAAGCTTTCTTT.

The V call is TRBV30, the J call TRBJ1-2; D may be TRBD1 (6 bases). The CDR3 is 11 residues long. Between the trimmed V and J ends, which lost 4 bases and 5 bases, there was a span of 8 bases. The germline CDR1 and CDR2 sequences are GTSNPN and SVGIG (reference sequence). The CDR3 is CAWNQGYGYTF. CDR3 coding DNA: TGTGCCTGGAACCAGGGGTATGGCTACACCTTC.

Of note for this clone: The identical CDR3 is also encoded by other nucleotide sequences in the sample. V usage is TRBV7-3 and J usage is TRBJ2-3; D may be TRBD2 (5 bases). The CDR3 length is 12 residues. The germline V gene encodes CDR1 SGHTA and CDR2 FQGTGA. V was pared by 1 base and J by 6 bases, with 5 bases between. The CDR3 protein is CASSLSGDTQYF. In nucleotides, the CDR3 is TGTGCCAGCAGCTTAAGCGGGGATACGCAGTATTTT.

V usage is TRBV10-2 and J usage is TRBJ1-6; maybe TRBD1 (5 bases). Germline CDR1 reads WSHSY; CDR2 reads SAAADI. CDR3 length: 16 amino acids. V lost 4 bases, J lost 14 bases, and 24 bases lay in between. The DNA of the CDR3 is TGCGCCAGCAGTGTACCCCGGGGCGGGATCTTGGGGGCCCTCCACTTT. Translation gives CASSVPRGGILGALHF.

The chain recombines TRBV11-2 with TRBJ1-6, with no clear D. Germline lookup yields CDR1 SGHAT and CDR2 FQNNGV. Trimming stripped 1 base from V and 7 bases from J, with 14 bases between. The CDR3 is 16 residues long. CDR3 nucleotide sequence: TGTGCCAGCAGCTTAGGCGGGCTCGTTAGCAATTCACCCCTCCACTTT. Its protein product is CASSLGGLVSNSPLHF.